This T cell receptor (beta chain) was sequenced in a study of blood T cell repertoires in COVID-19. Study background: There were acute and convalescent COVID-19 samples, and they came from the United States, Italy and Spain.

Method: immunoSEQ multiplex PCR; TCRdb's copy keeps in-frame clones and lacks some. Of fewer than 400,000 clones listed, about four fifths are singletons. Germline CDR1 and CDR2: MNHEY and SMNVEV (reference sequence). The germline V and J ends were trimmed by 5 bases and 0 bases, with 8 bases remaining between them. The CDR3 sequence is 14 residues long. The V and J genes are TRBV27 and TRBJ1-5, with D uncertain. The source of this sequence is a man aged 25-45 years with active or convalescent COVID-19. The specimen was peripheral blood. As DNA, the CDR3 is TGTGCCAGCAGTAGACGGGATAGCAATCAGCCCCAGCATTTT. It encodes CASSRRDSNQPQHF.